This T cell receptor (beta chain) appears in the sequencing data of a study of shared clonotypes between healthy human individuals. CD45RO-negative cells were positively selected for CCR7, leaving out terminally differentiated effector memory CD45RA+ cells. V shed 2 bases and J shed 4 bases, with 15 bases lying between them. The CDR3 runs 15 residues. Germline loops: CDR1 SEHNR, CDR2 FQNEAQ (reference sequence). Method: immunoSEQ multiplex PCR; TCRdb's copy keeps in-frame clones and lacks some. The sample records about 680,000 clones, 92% being singletons. Material: naive CD8+ T cells sorted from blood. The gene calls are TRBV7-9 and TRBJ2-7, with D possibly being TRBD2 (5 bases). The receptor's source is a man aged 25 to 40 in good health. CDR3 amino acids: CASSLSHGVRYEQYF. Written as DNA, the CDR3 is TGTGCCAGCAGCTTAAGTCACGGGGTACGGTACGAGCAGTACTTC.